This is a list of T cell receptor beta chains from one sample in a study of cytomegalovirus exposure and HLA in healthy donors. Clones were read by immunoSEQ multiplex PCR, and TCRdb kept only the in-frame ones, dropping some. The sample holds approximately 100,000 clones; about 59% are singletons and the top ten take about 3.8%. The sequenced sample consisted of PBMCs. These receptors all come from a man under 40 in good health and CMV-seropositive. CDR3s leave out the opening cysteine and the closing phenylalanine or tryptophan. The size entry is marked missing in some rows and otherwise reads once, few, many or a size class.

clone size,V gene,J gene,CDR3 protein
-,TRBV6-1,TRBJ1-1,ASRYPGTEAF
-,TRBV10-3,TRBJ2-7,AISHRQDDPYEQY
-,TRBV7-9,TRBJ1-2,ASSPERGEGYGYT
-,TRBV6-5,TRBJ1-2,ASSYAGGGNYGYT
-,TRBV6-1,TRBJ2-3,AISEPPGQGSDTQY
-,TRBV6-4,TRBJ2-3,ASSDSSGYTDTQY
once,TRBV6-6,TRBJ1-6,ASSYFGQGVDSPLH
-,TRBV9,TRBJ2-7,ASSVGPGGTAYEQY
-,TRBV5-1,TRBJ1-2,ASSLGTGGDTSYT
-,TRBV5-1,TRBJ2-7,ASSQTGLRSYEQY
-,TRBV19,TRBJ1-6,ASSIDWPGQGNNSPLH
-,TRBV6-6,TRBJ2-2,ASSYPPGTGTGELF
-,TRBV19,TRBJ1-1,ASSGGPEAF
-,TRBV10-2,TRBJ1-2,ASTMGQGSGYT
-,TRBV18,TRBJ1-1,ASSPSTGEDTEAF
-,TRBV5-1,TRBJ1-6,ASSRTGDYNSPLH
-,TRBV5-1,TRBJ2-2,ASSLLAGVAGELF
-,TRBV9,TRBJ2-3,ASSPGSTDTQY
few,TRBV5-1,TRBJ2-3,ASSSGTSGYTDTQY
few,TRBV5-1,TRBJ2-5,ASSLEGTSGLQY
-,TRBV5-1,TRBJ1-3,ASSAGQHSGNTIY
many,TRBV7-6,TRBJ1-1,ASREDGVNTEAF
-,TRBV6-5,TRBJ1-6,ASSPTNDYNSPLH
-,TRBV19,TRBJ1-5,ASSIMGGNQPQH
-,TRBV28,TRBJ1-4,ASSSPSANEKLF
-,TRBV4-1,TRBJ2-5,ASSQSQETQY
-,TRBV2,TRBJ1-1,ASKSGLANTEAF
-,TRBV10-3,TRBJ2-1,AIMTSGGASNEQF
-,TRBV6-5,TRBJ1-6,ASRQGAGLPLH
-,TRBV5-6,TRBJ2-4,ASTTWGVSKNIQY
-,TRBV6-5,TRBJ1-5,ASARDRYQPQH
-,TRBV10-3,TRBJ2-7,ASSQGPMYEQY
-,TRBV6-5,TRBJ1-3,ASRLDRGTDTIY
-,TRBV28,TRBJ1-1,ASNGHSNTEAF
once,TRBV5-1,TRBJ2-1,ASSLTGGAWDEQF
-,TRBV7-9,TRBJ2-3,ASSLPRGGIEATQY
-,TRBV6-5,TRBJ2-5,ASSYQGSPGETQY
-,TRBV9,TRBJ1-1,ASSVGIGAGATEAF
few,TRBV6-4,TRBJ1-2,ASSDSATGVYGYT
-,TRBV5-1,TRBJ2-2,ASSSGQGATGELF
-,TRBV27,TRBJ1-5,ASSLIGGHQPQH
once,TRBV19,TRBJ2-3,ASSPGQPTDTQY
once,TRBV6-5,TRBJ2-7,ASSDRDRGGEQY
-,TRBV6-6,-,ASSNNRGSYEQY
-,TRBV4-1,TRBJ2-1,ASSQSGDLFNEQF
few,TRBV7-9,TRBJ2-1,ASSKGLDYNEQF
-,TRBV19,TRBJ2-2,ASSETGRYTGELF
-,TRBV4-1,TRBJ1-5,ASSQGGSFGNQPQH
-,TRBV6-6,TRBJ2-3,ASSYWGGRSTDTQY
few,TRBV7-2,TRBJ2-2,ASSSLGTRNTGELF
once,TRBV5-1,TRBJ2-5,ASSLEQQETQY
few,TRBV12-5,TRBJ2-4,ASGLKQGVMDSQY
-,TRBV7-3,TRBJ2-5,ASSRSGGAETQY
-,TRBV27,TRBJ2-7,ASSLEGRGPYEQY